This is a list of T cell receptor beta chains from one sample in a study of control samples from healthy donors and cancer patients. Libraries were prepared by immunoSEQ multiplex PCR; TCRdb keeps only in-frame clonotypes and omits some of them. The sample consists of roughly 100,000 clones, approximately 83% of them appearing once. Source material: blood. The receptor set was obtained from a woman between 45 and 65 years old in good health. CDR3s include the opening cysteine and the closing phenylalanine or tryptophan. The order of the fields is clone size, V gene, J gene, CDR3 protein. The size entry is marked missing in some rows and otherwise reads once, few, many or a size class.

size: -; V: TRBV6-1; J: TRBJ2-3; CDR3: CASSLKTDTQYF
size: -; V: TRBV19; J: TRBJ1-4; CDR3: CASFDRGGNEKLFF
size: -; V: TRBV9; J: TRBJ2-2; CDR3: CASSPWTGEAGELFF
size: -; V: TRBV7-8; J: TRBJ2-2; CDR3: CASSRVEGGNTGELFF
size: once; V: TRBV14; J: TRBJ1-2; CDR3: CASSQDLEGGYTF
size: once; V: TRBV6-6; J: TRBJ1-1; CDR3: CASSQGGAALFMNTEAFF
size: -; V: TRBV9; J: TRBJ1-5; CDR3: CASSVGNQPQHF
size: -; V: TRBV5-1; J: TRBJ2-5; CDR3: CASSLSKYQETQYF
size: -; V: TRBV5-5; J: TRBJ2-1; CDR3: CASSLLRVDRVLTNEQFF
size: -; V: TRBV19; J: TRBJ2-3; CDR3: CASSTLAGVATQYF
size: -; V: TRBV30; J: TRBJ2-7; CDR3: CAWSGGTGEQYF
size: -; V: TRBV6-1; J: TRBJ2-1; CDR3: CASSEASGRAGYEQFF
size: -; V: TRBV20-1; J: TRBJ2-5; CDR3: CSAIDRETQYF
size: few; V: TRBV6-1; J: TRBJ2-3; CDR3: CASSEGMRTRQVVAQYF
size: -; V: TRBV19; J: TRBJ1-1; CDR3: CASSKQGATNTEAFF
size: -; V: TRBV25-1; J: TRBJ2-3; CDR3: CASSPIYTDTQYF
size: -; V: TRBV19; J: TRBJ1-5; CDR3: CASSITSQGSQPQHF
size: -; V: TRBV7-3; J: TRBJ2-1; CDR3: CASSSQGVDNEQFF
size: once; V: TRBV2; J: TRBJ2-3; CDR3: CASSTGVETDTQYF
size: -; V: TRBV6-5; J: TRBJ1-5; CDR3: CASSRTGNQPQHF
size: -; V: TRBV11-2; J: TRBJ2-1; CDR3: CASSLVTGTYNEQFF
size: -; V: TRBV18; J: TRBJ1-6; CDR3: CASSPDASSYNSPLHF
size: -; V: TRBV5-1; J: TRBJ2-2; CDR3: CASSDPGGNVGELFF
size: -; V: TRBV13; J: TRBJ2-1; CDR3: CASSLPGLAGTYNEQFF
size: -; V: TRBV6-4; J: TRBJ2-1; CDR3: CASSDSGGANNEQFF
size: -; V: TRBV3-1/TRBV3-2; J: TRBJ1-1; CDR3: CASTKGQGTEAFF
size: -; V: TRBV4-1; J: TRBJ1-4; CDR3: CASSQAGAVGYEKLFF
size: -; V: TRBV4-1; J: TRBJ2-7; CDR3: CASSQDWGVHYEQYF
size: few; V: TRBV6-2/TRBV6-3; J: TRBJ2-5; CDR3: CASSPLGLTRETQYF
size: -; V: TRBV7-2; J: TRBJ1-1; CDR3: CASSSRTGLMNTEAFF
size: -; V: TRBV4-3; J: TRBJ2-3; CDR3: CASSQDGGGSTDTQYF